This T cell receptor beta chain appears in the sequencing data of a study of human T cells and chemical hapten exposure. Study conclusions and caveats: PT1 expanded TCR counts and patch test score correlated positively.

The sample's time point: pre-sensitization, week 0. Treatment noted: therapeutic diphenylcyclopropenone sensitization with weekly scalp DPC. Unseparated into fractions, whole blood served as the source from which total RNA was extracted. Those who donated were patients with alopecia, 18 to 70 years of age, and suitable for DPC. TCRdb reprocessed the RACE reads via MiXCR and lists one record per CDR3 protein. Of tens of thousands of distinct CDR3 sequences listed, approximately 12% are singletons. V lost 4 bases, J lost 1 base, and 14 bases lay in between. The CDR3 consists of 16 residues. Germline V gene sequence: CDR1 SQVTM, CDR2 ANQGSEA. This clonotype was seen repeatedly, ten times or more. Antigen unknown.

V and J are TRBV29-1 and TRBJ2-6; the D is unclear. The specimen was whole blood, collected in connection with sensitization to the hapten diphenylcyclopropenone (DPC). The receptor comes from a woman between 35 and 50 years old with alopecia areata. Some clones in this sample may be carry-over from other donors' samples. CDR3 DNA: TGCAGCGTTGTTACGACGGTCGTATCTGGGGCCAACGTCCTGACTTTC. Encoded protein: CSVVTTVVSGANVLTF.